This T cell receptor beta chain was captured in a study of blood T cell repertoires in COVID-19. Turning to the study itself: Samples of COVID-19 (acute and convalescent) were obtained from the United States, Italy and Spain.

CDR1 and CDR2 from the germline V gene are KGHDR and SFDVKD. V was shortened by 9 bases and J by 8 bases, with 25 bases between the two germline ends. The CDR3 sequence is 16 residues long. Profiling relied on immunoSEQ multiplex PCR, and the TCRdb table lists in-frame clones only, not all of them. The sample has about 150,000 clones; approximately 80% are singletons. Sequencing was performed on peripheral blood. The J gene is TRBJ1-5, the V gene TRBV24-1; D uncertain. This sequence originates from a woman in her 50s with acute or convalescent COVID-19. CDR3 DNA sequence: TGTGCCACCGGCGAGGTAAAGGATGATGAGACCGAGCCCCAGCATTTT. It encodes CATGEVKDDETEPQHF.